This T cell receptor beta chain was captured in a study of glioma-infiltrating T cells. The iRepertoire nested amplicon-rescue multiplex PCR amplified TCR alpha and beta CDR3s from RNA. MiXCR, run by TCRdb on the multiplex PCR reads, gives a single entry per CDR3 protein. The repertoire holds 100,000 to 150,000 distinct CDR3 sequences, with roughly 24% as singletons. The CDR3 totals 17 residues. Germline V gives CDR1 SGDLS, CDR2 YYNGEE. V lost 0 bases, J lost 2 bases, and 11 bases stayed unmatched. The sequence was obtained from a human donor with low-grade glioma or glioblastoma, undergoing nonglioma brain surgery, or in good health (not recorded which). The chain is built from TRBV9 and TRBJ2-7; 7 nucleotides match TRBD2. The sequencing sample was made of glioma tissue, nonneoplastic brain tissue, or PBMCs (not recorded which). The CDR3 here is CASSVEAGSGGTYEQYF. The CDR3 DNA sequence: TGTGCCAGCAGCGTAGAGGCAGGGTCGGGAGGAACCTACGAGCAGTACTTC.